The 23 T cell receptor beta chains reported below all come from one sample, sequenced in a study of T-cell reconstitution after alpha-beta-depleted transplantation in children (dated by TCRdb to the mid-2010s). The treatment or condition label of this sample denotes: allogeneic hematopoietic cell transplantation with graft depleted of TCRalphabeta T cells and CD19 B cells. Libraries came from PCR. The reads were generated on an Illumina HiSeq 2500. TCR library preparation used molecular barcoding, with unique molecular identifiers applied to normalize quantification of the TCRbeta repertoire. Using fastp trimming at Q25 and MiXCR clonotype assembly, TCRdb reanalyzed the public sequencing data and kept in-frame beta chains. Every distinct CDR3 protein forms one entry, paired with its most common genes and DNA. A total of hundreds of thousands of distinct CDR3 sequences appear in this sample, 23% of them only once. The ten top clones hold around 14% of the sample.

Source: PBMCs, mostly from graft donor cells, taken 360 days after TCRalphabeta/CD19-depleted stem cell transplant. These receptors were taken from a boy in the first two years of life who had a stem cell transplant for acute myeloid leukemia, so the T cells may come from the graft donor.

This clonotype occurred a few times. The chain has TRBV10-3 and TRBJ1-1; 8 bases are a match to TRBD1. The trim removed 2 bases at V and 0 bases at J, leaving 5 bases unmatched. Germline-derived CDR1 and CDR2 are ENHRY and SYGVKD. This CDR3 comprises 16 residues. The DNA for the CDR3 is TGTGCCATCAGTGAGGGGGACAGGCTTGTGAACACTGAAGCTTTCTTT. It is translated as CAISEGDRLVNTEAFF.

In this sample, this clonotype turned up a few times. The rearrangement joins TRBV12-3 or TRBV12-4 to TRBJ2-7; D gene unclear. This CDR3 comprises 14 residues. Trimming cost V 3 bases and J 2 bases, with 11 bases left between them. CDR3 bases: TGTGCCAGCAGTTTCGTAGCAGGCCCCTACGAGCAGTACTTC. This gives the protein CASSFVAGPYEQYF.

The rearrangement joins TRBV12-3 or TRBV12-4 to TRBJ2-6, with a possible D match to TRBD1 (5 bases). The CDR3 is 20 residues long. Trimming took off 6 bases at V and 0 bases at J, with 24 bases between the two ends. The CDR3 spells CASSSQMTANLNSGANVLTF. The CDR3 DNA reads as TGTGCCAGCAGCTCACAAATGACAGCCAACCTCAACTCTGGGGCCAACGTCCTGACTTTC.

There are many counts of this clonotype. V and J are TRBV7-9 and TRBJ2-1; 8 bases fit TRBD2. CDR3 length equals 15 residues. V lost 2 bases, J lost 4 bases, and 4 bases stayed unmatched. Germline V CDR1 and CDR2: SEHNR, FQNEAQ (reference sequence). The chain's CDR3 is CASSLRAGGYNEQFF. In DNA form, the CDR3 reads TGTGCCAGCAGCTTAAGGGCGGGGGGTTACAATGAGCAGTTCTTC. Combining the CDR3 with reference TRBV7-9 and TRBJ2-1 gives the whole variable domain DTGVSQNPRHKITKRGQNVTFRCDPISEHNRLYWYRQTLGQGPEFLTYFQNEAQLEKSRLLSDRFSAERPKGSFSTLEIQRTEQGDSAMYLCASSLRAGGYNEQFFGPGTRLTVL.

Many counts were recorded for this clonotype. The DNA of the CDR3 is TGCGCCAGCAGCTTGTCTGGGGGGGGAGATACGCAGTATTTT. Amino acid sequence: CASSLSGGGDTQYF. This rearrangement joins TRBV5-1 to TRBJ2-3, with 7 bases fitting TRBD2. The CDR3 is 14 residues long. J lost 5 bases, V lost 1 base, and 4 bases had no gene match. Germline V CDR1 and CDR2: SGHRS, YFSETQ.

This clonotype has more than one count but fewer than ten. The chain uses TRBV27 and TRBJ1-4, with D perhaps TRBD1 (5 bases). The CDR3 covers 15 residues. The germline V gene has CDR1 MNHEY and CDR2 SMNVEV (reference sequence). V was clipped by 6 bases and J by 5 bases, with 16 bases between them. The CDR3 loop reads CASRRWAGKNEKLFF. In DNA, the CDR3 is TGTGCCAGCAGGCGCTGGGCAGGGAAAAATGAAAAACTGTTTTTT.

This chain connects TRBV28 to TRBJ1-2; no clear D. Germline V CDR1 and CDR2: MDHEN, SYDVKM. Deletions cut 3 bases from V and 1 base from J, with 9 bases between. This CDR3 spans 14 amino acids. CDR3 DNA: TGTGCCAGCAGTTTCTCGGTCCGTAACTATGGCTACACCTTC. Translation: CASSFSVRNYGYTF.

The J gene is TRBJ2-5, the V gene TRBV12-3 or TRBV12-4; 8 bases map to TRBD2. CDR3 length: 15 residues. Trimming took 2 bases from V and 1 from J; bases not matched to a gene: 3. CDR3 in amino acids: CASSLRAGGQETQYF. The CDR3 DNA reads TGTGCCAGCAGTTTAAGGGCGGGGGGCCAAGAGACCCAGTACTTC.

The chain couples TRBV20-1 to TRBJ2-5; 7 nucleotides line up with TRBD1. Germline V gene data show CDR1 as DFQATT and CDR2 as SNEGSKA (reference sequence). V trimming: 1 base; J trimming: 9 bases; junction bases outside the gene matches: 8. CDR3 length: 13 residues. CDR3 sequence reads: CSARARDSVAQYF. CDR3 in DNA: TGCAGTGCTAGAGCGAGGGACAGCGTGGCCCAGTACTTC.

This clonotype was counted at least ten times. The chain has TRBV7-6 and TRBJ2-2; D gene uncertain. In germline, CDR1 is SGHVS, CDR2 FNYEAQ. V lost 6 bases and J 0 bases, leaving 14 bases between the germline ends. The CDR3 extends over 16 amino acids. CDR3 in amino acids: CASRGSRLANTGELFF. Written as DNA, the CDR3 is TGTGCCAGCAGGGGATCTAGGCTAGCGAACACCGGGGAGCTGTTTTTT.

This clonotype was seen many times. The gene calls are TRBV15 and TRBJ2-5; TRBD1 matches 8 bases. The V and J ends lost 4 bases and 2 bases, in that order; junction bases with no gene match: 6. Per the germline V gene, CDR1 is LNHNV and CDR2 is YYDKDF (reference sequence). The length of the CDR3 is 15 residues. CDR3 region: CATSKDRDGQETQYF. CDR3 DNA sequence: TGTGCCACCAGCAAGGACAGGGACGGGCAAGAGACCCAGTACTTC.

This chain connects TRBV5-1 to TRBJ2-3; D is unclear. Germline loops: CDR1 SGHRS, CDR2 YFSETQ. CDR3 length equals 16 residues. The V gene lost 2 bases and the J gene lost 5 bases, with 18 bases spanning the gap. CDR3 protein: CASSLYSLIPGDTQYF. The CDR3 DNA is TGCGCCAGCAGCTTATACTCCCTTATCCCAGGAGATACGCAGTATTTT.

The sample holds many counts of this clonotype. J is TRBJ2-7 and V is TRBV6-5; D possibly corresponds to TRBD2 (5 bases). In germline, CDR1 is MNHEY, CDR2 SVGAGI. V was clipped by 5 bases and J by 2 bases, with 16 bases between them. The CDR3 has 15 amino acids. DNA of the CDR3: TGTGCCAGCAGTCGGGGTGAGGGTAGCACCTACGAGCAGTACTTC. This translates into CASSRGEGSTYEQYF.

This clonotype was recorded at least ten times. The chain combines TRBV11-2 with TRBJ2-6; D is unclear. Germline V gene sequence: CDR1 SGHAT, CDR2 FQNNGV. Between the trimmed V and J ends, which lost 4 bases and 0 bases, there was a span of 19 bases. The length of the CDR3 is 19 residues. The CDR3 reads CASSSPWVSSSSGANVLTF. The CDR3 region has the DNA TGTGCCAGCAGCTCGCCGTGGGTGAGCTCAAGCTCTGGGGCCAACGTCCTGACTTTC.

The rearrangement links TRBV12-3 or TRBV12-4 to TRBJ1-5; the D is unclear. The length of the CDR3 is 12 residues. V dropped 6 bases and J dropped 9 bases, with 12 bases sitting between them. The CDR3 sequence: CASRVLKGPQHF. CDR3 bases: TGTGCCAGCAGGGTTCTAAAAGGGCCCCAGCATTTT.

This clonotype showed up just a few times. V and J are TRBV10-3 and TRBJ1-1; tentatively, D is TRBD1 (6 bases). This CDR3 comprises 13 residues. Germline V lookup: CDR1 ENHRY, CDR2 SYGVKD. Trimming removed 6 bases at V and 8 bases at J, with 16 bases between. The CDR3 nucleotides are TGTGCCATCAGCGGGACCCACAGGGCCGAAGCTTTCTTT. Translation: CAISGTHRAEAFF.

This clonotype was observed at least ten times. The chain has TRBV12-3 or TRBV12-4 and TRBJ2-4, with D unclear. This CDR3 comprises 15 residues. V was shortened by 6 bases and J by 5 bases, with 17 bases between the two germline ends. CDR3 coding DNA: TGTGCCAGCAGCAGACACCGTATCTACGAAAACATTCAGTACTTC. Its protein is CASSRHRIYENIQYF.

The chain couples TRBV7-9 to TRBJ2-7; D is possibly TRBD1 or TRBD2 (5 bases each). V lost 8 bases and J 3 bases, leaving 14 bases between the germline ends. The CDR3 loop spans 13 amino acids. CDR1 is SEHNR, CDR2 FQNEAQ, per germline (reference sequence). The CDR3 spells CASGLGAGYEQYV. The DNA of the CDR3 is TGTGCCAGCGGCCTCGGGGCAGGCTACGAGCAGTACGTC.

The sample holds many counts of this clonotype. The chain recombines TRBV29-1 with TRBJ2-3, with D hard to call. CDR3 length equals 14 residues. Trimming stripped 2 bases from V and 8 bases from J, with 17 bases between. Germline CDR1 and CDR2: SQVTM and ANQGSEA. Here the CDR3 reads CSVETPLDPGTQYF. The CDR3 bases are TGCAGCGTTGAAACTCCCCTGGACCCCGGTACGCAGTATTTT.

This clonotype has ten or more counts. The CDR3 DNA is TGTGCCAGCGAGGGACTCCTGAAGACTAAGTTGGCCCAGTACTTC. Its translation: CASEGLLKTKLAQYF. The chain is built from TRBV2 and TRBJ2-5; maybe TRBD2 (6 bases). The CDR3 length is 15 residues. V was pared by 8 bases and J by 9 bases, with 25 bases between. Germline V gene lookup returns CDR1 SNHLY and CDR2 FYNNEI.

The V and J genes are TRBV6-5 and TRBJ2-1; no reliable D call. Trimming removed 2 bases at V and 2 bases at J, with 7 bases between. The CDR3 extends over 14 amino acids. Germline V gives CDR1 MNHEY, CDR2 SVGAGI. In nucleotides, the CDR3 is TGTGCCAGCAGTTACAGAACCACCTACAATGAGCAGTTCTTC. Translating gives CASSYRTTYNEQFF.

This clonotype showed up many times. The J gene is TRBJ2-5, the V gene TRBV7-9, with D perhaps matching TRBD1 (5 bases). Germline V gene lookup returns CDR1 SEHNR and CDR2 FQNEAQ (reference sequence). The CDR3 runs 14 residues. V shed 2 bases and J shed 5 bases, with 12 bases lying between them. The CDR3 protein is CASSLLGVVETQYF. The CDR3 nucleotides read TGTGCCAGCAGCTTATTAGGGGTGGTGGAGACCCAGTACTTC.

This clonotype was seen at least ten times. The chain uses TRBV6-5 and TRBJ2-7; the D call may be TRBD1 or TRBD2 (5 bases each). This CDR3 has 12 residues. Germline V gives CDR1 MNHEY, CDR2 SVGAGI. V was shortened by 6 bases and J by 4 bases, with 10 bases between the two germline ends. The CDR3: CASSRDGYEQYF. For the CDR3, the DNA is TGTGCCAGCAGCCGGGACGGATACGAGCAGTACTTC.